This T cell receptor beta chain comes out of a study of Graves' ophthalmopathy and Graves' hyperthyroidism. Study-level findings and limits: It was with 65% to 71% sensitivity and approximately 72% specificity that the model predicted ophthalmopathy progression.

This clonotype occurred a few times. What it binds is not known. Amplified material comprised TCR beta CDR3 regions derived from RNA transcripts. HTBI primers were used in a first-round RT-PCR, which preceded a second-round multiplex PCR. TCRdb recomputed calls from the multiplex PCR reads with MiXCR, one row per CDR3 protein. Of 650,000 to 900,000 distinct CDR3 sequences in the sample, 40% were seen once. From fresh peripheral blood, around 9.3 ml in volume, the PBMCs were obtained. Germline CDR1 is DFQATT and CDR2 is SNEGSKA (reference sequence). The CDR3 runs 14 residues. The receptor was derived from an adult man with Graves' ophthalmopathy. The V gene is TRBV20-1, the J gene TRBJ1-1; TRBD1 matches at 10 bases. Sequenced input: peripheral blood. The CDR3 is CSPGTGAPNTEAFF. As DNA, the CDR3 is TGCAGCCCCGGGACAGGGGCTCCGAACACTGAAGCTTTCTTT.